The 17 T cell receptor beta chains below all came from one sample that was sequenced in a study of response to subunit inactivated influenza vaccine. Via MiXCR, TCRdb re-called the RT-PCR reads, giving one row per CDR3 protein. The sample records about 780,000 distinct CDR3 sequences, around a sixth being singletons. Here the sequenced sample was PBMCs from blood, taken 5 days after vaccination. These receptors were obtained from a man aged 45-65 years who received an inactivated influenza vaccine.

This sequence joins TRBV18 and TRBJ2-4; TRBD1 aligns across 7 bases. J lost 4 bases, V lost 5 bases, and 5 bases had no gene match. Germline assignment: CDR1 KGHSH and CDR2 LQKENI. The CDR3 contains 14 residues. CDR3 residues: CASSTDRAKNIQYF. The CDR3 bases are TGTGCCAGCTCAACCGACAGGGCGAAAAACATTCAGTACTTC.

This clonotype appeared many times. The rearrangement joins TRBV7-2 to TRBJ2-7, with D unresolved. CDR1 SGHTA and CDR2 FQGNSA come from the germline V gene. Trimming left V 4 bases short and J 0 bases short, with 4 bases between. This CDR3 has 12 residues. Here the CDR3 DNA reads TGTGCCAGCAGCTCTATCTCCTACGAGCAGTACTTC. It translates to CASSSISYEQYF.

This clonotype was counted between two and nine times. The chain has TRBV18 and TRBJ2-5, with 12 bases aligning to TRBD2. The CDR3 extends over 14 amino acids. Germline CDR1 KGHSH, CDR2 LQKENI. With 3 bases clipped from V and 6 bases from J, the junction kept 2 bases outside the gene matches. CDR3 bases: TGTGCCAGCTCACCGACTAGCGGGAGACAGACCCAGTACTTC. It yields the protein CASSPTSGRQTQYF.

This clonotype was detected only a few times. The J gene is TRBJ1-1, the V gene TRBV27; D is unresolved. From germline, CDR1 is MNHEY and CDR2 SMNVEV (reference sequence). This CDR3 has 14 residues. V was pared by 3 bases and J by 1 base, with 9 bases between. CDR3 amino acids: CASSFGVGNTEAFF. CDR3 DNA: TGTGCCAGCAGTTTTGGGGTCGGGAACACTGAAGCTTTCTTT.

This clonotype was observed many times. CDR3 DNA sequence: TGTGCCAGCAGCTATGGTTGGGGCCTAAAAAAGCAGGGCTACACCTTC. Translation gives CASSYGWGLKKQGYTF. The rearrangement joins TRBV5-8 to TRBJ1-2; D is possibly TRBD1 (5 bases). Trimming cost V 3 bases and J 8 bases, with 23 bases left between them. The CDR3 extends over 16 amino acids. CDR1 and CDR2 from the germline V gene are SGHTS and YDEGEE.

V and J are TRBV29-1 and TRBJ2-3; TRBD2 is a possible D gene (6 bases). The germline gives CDR1 SQVTM, CDR2 ANQGSEA. The CDR3 sequence is 12 residues long. Trimming took 3 bases from V and 4 from J, leaving 8 bases between them. The CDR3 bases are TGCAGCGTTGATGGGGGGTCAGATACGCAGTATTTT. Its translation: CSVDGGSDTQYF.

This clonotype was counted at least ten times. The chain recombines TRBV5-6 with TRBJ1-1; a weak D match, TRBD1 (5 bases). The V gene's germline CDR1 is SGHDT and CDR2 YYEEEE. Trimming cost V 2 bases and J 8 bases, with 16 bases left between them. The CDR3 contains 14 residues. CDR3: CASSFVAGLQEAFF. The CDR3 bases are TGTGCCAGCAGCTTTGTGGCAGGGCTCCAGGAAGCTTTCTTT.

The chain carries TRBV10-3 and TRBJ2-1; TRBD2 agrees at 9 bases. The J segment lost 10 bases and the V segment lost 4 bases, leaving 11 bases of the junction unmatched. CDR1 ENHRY and CDR2 SYGVKD come from the germline V gene. The CDR3 is 15 amino acids. The DNA of the CDR3 is TGTGCCATCAGTGCCGCGCGGGAGGGTCGTAGAGAGCAGTTCTTC. Its translation is CAISAAREGRREQFF.

The sample holds a few counts of this clonotype. The chain carries TRBV7-3 and TRBJ1-2, with D possibly being TRBD1 (6 bases). The CDR3 length is 15 residues. Trimming stripped 3 bases from V and 3 bases from J, with 14 bases between. Per germline, CDR1 SGHTA and CDR2 FQGTGA. DNA of the CDR3: TGTGCCAGCAGCTTGGGAGGGGGGCCCTACTATGGCTACACCTTC. Translating gives CASSLGGGPYYGYTF.

The chain joins TRBV5-1 to TRBJ2-2; the D is unclear. V was cut by 1 base and J by 7 bases, with 8 bases left in between. Germline loops: CDR1 SGHRS, CDR2 YFSETQ. The CDR3 is 13 residues long. DNA of the CDR3: TGCGCCAGCAGCTTGAGCGTGGGCGGGGAGCTGTTTTTT. Encoded protein: CASSLSVGGELFF.

The rearrangement joins TRBV6-2 or TRBV6-3 to TRBJ2-7; 9 nucleotides line up with TRBD2. With V trimmed by 6 bases and J by 2 bases, 8 bases remained unmatched. Germline V lookup: CDR1 MNHEY, CDR2 SVGEGT. CDR3 size: 15 residues. CDR3 sequence reads: CASRGASGTPYEQYF. CDR3 DNA sequence: TGTGCCAGCAGGGGGGCTAGCGGGACCCCCTACGAGCAGTACTTC.

There are a few counts of this clonotype. The J gene is TRBJ2-5, the V gene TRBV12-3 or TRBV12-4; the D is unclear. CDR3 length equals 12 residues. Deletions cut 6 bases from V and 5 bases from J, with 10 bases between. The CDR3 sequence is CASSHSPETQYF. DNA of the CDR3: TGTGCCAGCAGCCACTCCCCGGAGACCCAGTACTTC.

The chain combines TRBV3-1 with TRBJ2-4; D gene unclear. The germline V gene has CDR1 LGHDT and CDR2 YNNKEL (reference sequence). This CDR3 is 16 amino acids long. V lost 4 bases, J lost 3 bases, and 16 bases lay in between. CDR3 protein: CASSPDPFSVKNIQYF. The CDR3 DNA follows: TGTGCCAGCAGCCCGGACCCTTTTTCTGTCAAAAACATTCAGTACTTC.

The chain uses TRBV20-1 and TRBJ2-7; D is perhaps TRBD1 (6 bases). V was cut by 0 bases and J by 6 bases, with 12 bases left in between. The germline V gene encodes CDR1 DFQATT and CDR2 SNEGSKA (reference sequence). The CDR3 contains 13 residues. The CDR3 reads CSARDLDRSEQYF. CDR3 in DNA: TGCAGTGCTAGAGATCTCGACAGGAGCGAGCAGTACTTC.

This clonotype was picked up many times. The V gene is TRBV4-3, the J gene TRBJ2-1; D call uncertain. V was cut by 8 bases and J by 5 bases, with 10 bases left in between. CDR3 size: 12 residues. In germline, CDR1 is LGHNA, CDR2 YSLEER. The CDR3 region has the DNA TGCGCCAGCTCCTCGAGAAACAATGAGCAGTTCTTC. It translates to CASSSRNNEQFF.

The genes are TRBV4-3 and TRBJ2-7; 8 nucleotides match TRBD1. Germline V gene sequence: CDR1 LGHNA, CDR2 YSLEER. CDR3 length: 15 residues. Losses at the gene ends were 2 bases for V and 4 bases for J; bases not matched to a gene: 7. DNA of the CDR3: TGCGCCAGCAGCCAATACAGGGGGACCTCTTACGAGCAGTACTTC. Amino acids: CASSQYRGTSYEQYF.

This clonotype was seen only a few times. The V gene is TRBV7-9, the J gene TRBJ2-7; TRBD1 agrees at 7 bases. The CDR3 loop spans 15 amino acids. Germline V gene sequence: CDR1 SEHNR, CDR2 FQNEAQ (reference sequence). Trimming took 6 bases from V and 3 from J; bases not matched to a gene: 11. For the CDR3, the DNA is TGTGCCAGCAGAAAGGGGGCAGGGACCCACTACGAGCAGTACTTC. It translates to CASRKGAGTHYEQYF.